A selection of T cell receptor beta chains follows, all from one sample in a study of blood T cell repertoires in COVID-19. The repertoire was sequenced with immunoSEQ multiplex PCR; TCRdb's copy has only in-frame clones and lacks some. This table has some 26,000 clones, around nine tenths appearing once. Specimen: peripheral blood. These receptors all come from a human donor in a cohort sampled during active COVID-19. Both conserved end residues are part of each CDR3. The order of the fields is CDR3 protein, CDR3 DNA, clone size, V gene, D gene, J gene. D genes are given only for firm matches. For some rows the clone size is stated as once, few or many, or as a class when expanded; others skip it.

CDR3: CASSFPAGTGGTEAFF; DNA: TGCGCCAGCAGCTTTCCGGCCGGGACAGGGGGTACTGAAGCTTTCTTT; size: NA; V: TRBV5-1; D: TRBD1; J: TRBJ1-1
CDR3: CASSIDSGQGTYEQYF; DNA: TGTGCCAGTAGTATAGACTCTGGACAGGGCACCTACGAGCAGTACTTC; size: NA; V: TRBV19; D: TRBD1; J: TRBJ2-7
CDR3: CASSLEHGNQPQHF; DNA: TGTGCCAGCAGCTTGGAACACGGCAATCAGCCCCAGCATTTT; size: few; V: TRBV5-5; D: NA; J: TRBJ1-5
CDR3: CASSVSGTDNSGSPLHF; DNA: TGTGCCAGCAGCGTGTCCGGGACAGACAACTCGGGATCACCCCTCCACTTT; size: NA; V: TRBV9; D: TRBD1; J: TRBJ1-6
CDR3: CASSLAGGSDTQYF; DNA: TGTGCCAGCAGTCTAGCGGGAGGGTCGGATACGCAGTATTTT; size: NA; V: TRBV27; D: TRBD2; J: TRBJ2-3
CDR3: CSVEIRTGRPYEQYF; DNA: TGCAGCGTTGAAATCCGGACAGGTCGACCCTACGAGCAGTACTTC; size: NA; V: TRBV29-1; D: TRBD1; J: TRBJ2-7
CDR3: CASTLLISLVGYTF; DNA: TGTGCCAGCACCCTGTTAATTAGCTTAGTTGGCTACACCTTC; size: NA; V: TRBV6-5; D: NA; J: TRBJ1-2
CDR3: CASKGVEGPQHF; DNA: TGTGCCAGCAAAGGGGTGGAAGGGCCCCAGCATTTT; size: NA; V: TRBV28; D: NA; J: TRBJ1-5
CDR3: CASSVTGTSGETQYF; DNA: TGCGCCAGCAGCGTTACCGGGACTAGCGGAGAGACCCAGTACTTC; size: NA; V: TRBV5-1; D: TRBD2; J: TRBJ2-5
CDR3: CASSPNSNEKLFF; DNA: TGTGCCAGCAGTCCCAATAGTAATGAAAAACTGTTTTTT; size: NA; V: TRBV7-9; D: NA; J: TRBJ1-4
CDR3: CASSVGQGKETQYF; DNA: TGTGCCAGCAGCGTAGGGCAGGGGAAAGAGACCCAGTACTTC; size: NA; V: TRBV9; D: NA; J: TRBJ2-5
CDR3: CASSQSGGNNEQFF; DNA: TGCGCCAGCAGCCAAAGCGGAGGGAACAATGAGCAGTTCTTC; size: NA; V: TRBV4-3; D: NA; J: TRBJ2-1
CDR3: CATSDVGLGAKNIQYF; DNA: TGTGCCACCAGTGACGTAGGACTGGGGGCCAAAAACATTCAGTACTTC; size: NA; V: TRBV24-1; D: NA; J: TRBJ2-4
CDR3: CASSGRDRVAGYTF; DNA: TGTGCCAGTAGCGGAAGGGACAGGGTTGCTGGCTACACCTTC; size: NA; V: TRBV19; D: TRBD1; J: TRBJ1-2
CDR3: CASRPTRGWTEAFF; DNA: TGTGCCAGCAGACCTACACGCGGCTGGACTGAAGCTTTCTTT; size: NA; V: TRBV28; D: NA; J: TRBJ1-1
CDR3: CASSSSVMTARPDTQYF; DNA: TGCGCCAGCAGCTCCTCGGTCATGACAGCACGACCAGATACGCAGTATTTT; size: NA; V: TRBV4-1; D: NA; J: TRBJ2-3
CDR3: CASTPGQTNNEQFF; DNA: TGTGCCAGCACCCCCGGACAGACCAACAATGAGCAGTTCTTC; size: NA; V: TRBV6-2/TRBV6-3; D: NA; J: TRBJ2-1
CDR3: CASTHTSGTWSDTQYF; DNA: TGTGCCAGCACTCACACTAGCGGGACTTGGTCAGATACGCAGTATTTT; size: once; V: TRBV27; D: TRBD2; J: TRBJ2-3
CDR3: CATSKLSGEWEKLFF; DNA: TGTGCCACCAGCAAACTTTCAGGGGAATGGGAAAAACTGTTTTTT; size: NA; V: TRBV15; D: NA; J: TRBJ1-4
CDR3: CATQTSGSLTDTQYF; DNA: TGTGCCACCCAGACTAGCGGGAGCCTCACAGATACGCAGTATTTT; size: NA; V: TRBV7-8; D: TRBD2; J: TRBJ2-3
CDR3: CASSPSGGKAGWEQFF; DNA: TGTGCCAGCAGCCCGTCCGGGGGGAAGGCGGGATGGGAGCAGTTCTTC; size: once; V: TRBV9; D: TRBD2; J: TRBJ2-1
CDR3: CASKRSTDTQYF; DNA: TGTGCCAGCAAACGGAGCACAGATACGCAGTATTTT; size: once; V: TRBV2; D: NA; J: TRBJ2-3
CDR3: CATSGGHSTDTQYF; DNA: TGTGCCACCAGTGGGGGACATAGCACAGATACGCAGTATTTT; size: NA; V: TRBV24-1; D: NA; J: TRBJ2-3
CDR3: CASSLGRQPGELFF; DNA: TGTGCCAGCAGCTTAGGCCGACAGCCCGGGGAGCTGTTTTTT; size: NA; V: TRBV11-3; D: NA; J: TRBJ2-2
CDR3: CTSSQLLGSSYNSPLHF; DNA: TGCACCAGCAGCCAACTCCTGGGGAGCTCCTATAATTCACCCCTCCACTTT; size: NA; V: TRBV1; D: NA; J: TRBJ1-6
CDR3: CASSLGSTEAFF; DNA: TGTGCCAGCAGCCTGGGCTCCACTGAAGCTTTCTTT; size: NA; V: TRBV12-3/TRBV12-4; D: NA; J: TRBJ1-1
CDR3: CSASSLAGGFYNEQFF; DNA: TGCAGTGCTAGTTCCCTAGCGGGAGGGTTCTACAATGAGCAGTTCTTC; size: NA; V: TRBV20-1; D: TRBD2; J: TRBJ2-1
CDR3: CASSLETGGEVSPLHF; DNA: TGCGCCAGCAGCTTGGAGACAGGGGGCGAAGTTTCACCCCTCCACTTT; size: NA; V: TRBV5-1; D: TRBD1; J: TRBJ1-6
CDR3: CASSSRQGGPWGEKLFF; DNA: TGTGCCAGCAGCTCCCGACAGGGGGGCCCTTGGGGTGAAAAACTGTTTTTT; size: NA; V: TRBV7-9; D: TRBD1; J: TRBJ1-4
CDR3: CASSFLAGAGDTQYF; DNA: TGTGCCAGCAGCTTTTTAGCGGGAGCAGGGGATACGCAGTATTTT; size: NA; V: TRBV7-3; D: TRBD2; J: TRBJ2-3
CDR3: CASSLFSEETQYF; DNA: TGTGCCAGCAGCTTGTTTTCCGAGGAGACCCAGTACTTC; size: NA; V: TRBV5-5; D: NA; J: TRBJ2-5
CDR3: CASSPYGQAAGNTIYF; DNA: TGTGCCAGCAGCCCATATGGACAGGCCGCTGGAAACACCATATATTTT; size: NA; V: TRBV7-9; D: TRBD1; J: TRBJ1-3
CDR3: CASTLGGNTEAFF; DNA: TGCGCCAGCACCTTGGGCGGTAACACTGAAGCTTTCTTT; size: NA; V: TRBV5-1; D: NA; J: TRBJ1-1
CDR3: CASSVAGRATDTQYF; DNA: TGTGCCAGCAGCGTAGCCGGGAGGGCCACAGATACGCAGTATTTT; size: NA; V: TRBV9; D: TRBD2; J: TRBJ2-3
CDR3: CASSEGVYPYEQYF; DNA: TGTGCCAGCAGTGAAGGTGTCTACCCCTACGAGCAGTACTTC; size: few; V: TRBV6-1; D: NA; J: TRBJ2-7
CDR3: CASTLAGGLYNEQFF; DNA: TGTGCCAGTACCTTAGCGGGAGGGCTCTACAATGAGCAGTTCTTC; size: few; V: TRBV19; D: TRBD2; J: TRBJ2-1
CDR3: CASSGSIVDTEAFF; DNA: TGCGCCAGCAGTGGGTCTATTGTTGACACTGAAGCTTTCTTT; size: NA; V: TRBV10-2; D: NA; J: TRBJ1-1
CDR3: CASSWGGSYNEQFF; DNA: TGCGCCAGCAGCTGGGGGGGCTCCTACAATGAGCAGTTCTTC; size: NA; V: TRBV5-1; D: TRBD2; J: TRBJ2-1
CDR3: CASSLDYYTEAFF; DNA: TGTGCCAGCAGCTTAGACTATTACACTGAAGCTTTCTTT; size: NA; V: TRBV7-2; D: NA; J: TRBJ1-1
CDR3: CASSKGQGARTEAFF; DNA: TGTGCCAGCAGCAAAGGACAGGGGGCAAGAACTGAAGCTTTCTTT; size: NA; V: TRBV11-3; D: TRBD1; J: TRBJ1-1
CDR3: CASSFSGQGGQPQHF; DNA: TGTGCCAGCAGCTTTTCGGGACAGGGTGGACAGCCCCAGCATTTT; size: NA; V: TRBV7-2; D: TRBD1; J: TRBJ1-5
CDR3: CASSLGTSGIYEQYF; DNA: TGCGCCAGCAGCCTGGGGACTAGCGGCATCTACGAGCAGTACTTC; size: NA; V: TRBV4-3; D: TRBD2; J: TRBJ2-7
CDR3: CASSSAWDRHSGANVLTF; DNA: TGTGCCAGCAGCTCCGCTTGGGACAGACACTCTGGGGCCAACGTCCTGACTTTC; size: NA; V: TRBV7-9; D: TRBD1; J: TRBJ2-6
CDR3: CATQTGLNEQYF; DNA: TGTGCCACCCAGACAGGGTTGAACGAGCAGTACTTC; size: NA; V: TRBV19; D: TRBD1; J: TRBJ2-7
CDR3: CASSVGQGGEEQYF; DNA: TGTGCCAGCAGCGTCGGACAGGGGGGGGAGGAGCAGTACTTC; size: few; V: TRBV5-4; D: TRBD1; J: TRBJ2-7
CDR3: CASSDSRAGGPHETQYF; DNA: TGTGCCAGCAGTGACTCCAGGGCGGGGGGGCCGCATGAGACCCAGTACTTC; size: NA; V: TRBV6-4; D: TRBD2; J: TRBJ2-5
CDR3: CASSIAAEGKAFF; DNA: TGTGCCAGTAGTATAGCAGCCGAGGGCAAAGCTTTCTTT; size: NA; V: TRBV19; D: NA; J: TRBJ1-1
CDR3: CASSSPYGPHGYTF; DNA: TGTGCCAGCAGCTCCCCATATGGCCCCCATGGCTACACCTTC; size: NA; V: TRBV7-2; D: NA; J: TRBJ1-2
CDR3: CASSLGLAPDTQYF; DNA: TGTGCCAGCAGCTTAGGGCTAGCCCCAGATACGCAGTATTTT; size: NA; V: TRBV11-3; D: NA; J: TRBJ2-3
CDR3: CASSPGTGVETQYF; DNA: TGTGCCAGCAGCCCAGGGACAGGGGTGGAGACCCAGTACTTC; size: NA; V: TRBV7-2; D: TRBD1; J: TRBJ2-5
CDR3: CASSGRGGVTYNSPLHF; DNA: TGTGCCAGCAGTGGCAGAGGGGGGGTGACCTATAATTCACCCCTCCACTTT; size: NA; V: TRBV27; D: NA; J: TRBJ1-6
CDR3: CASNRDRDYEQYF; DNA: TGTGCCAGCAACCGGGACAGGGACTACGAGCAGTACTTC; size: once; V: TRBV2; D: TRBD1; J: TRBJ2-7
CDR3: CASSSLTSGRSNEQFF; DNA: TGTGCCAGCAGCTCCCTCACTAGCGGGAGAAGCAATGAGCAGTTCTTC; size: NA; V: TRBV5-4; D: TRBD2; J: TRBJ2-1